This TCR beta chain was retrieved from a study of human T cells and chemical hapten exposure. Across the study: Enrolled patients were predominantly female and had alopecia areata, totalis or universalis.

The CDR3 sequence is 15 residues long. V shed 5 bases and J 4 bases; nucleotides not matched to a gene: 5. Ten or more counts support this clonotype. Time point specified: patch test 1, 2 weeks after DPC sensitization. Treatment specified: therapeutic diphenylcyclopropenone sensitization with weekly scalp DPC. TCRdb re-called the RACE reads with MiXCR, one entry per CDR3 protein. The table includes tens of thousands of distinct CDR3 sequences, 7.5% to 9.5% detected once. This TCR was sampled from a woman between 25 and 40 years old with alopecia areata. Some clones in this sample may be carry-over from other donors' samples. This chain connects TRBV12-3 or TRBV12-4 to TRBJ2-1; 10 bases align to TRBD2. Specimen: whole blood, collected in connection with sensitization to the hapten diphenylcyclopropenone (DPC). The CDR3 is CASSPLAGAYNEQFF. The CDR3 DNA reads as TGTGCCAGCAGTCCTCTAGCGGGGGCTTACAATGAGCAGTTCTTC.